Presented here are 9 T cell receptor beta chains from one specimen sequenced in a study of cytomegalovirus exposure and HLA in healthy donors. PCR primers comprised 60 Vbeta and 13 Jbeta primers. The assay was immunoSEQ multiplex PCR, and TCRdb's table has in-frame clones only and misses some. The listing contains tens of thousands of clones. Input material: PBMCs. Source of these receptors: a middle-aged woman in good health and CMV-seronegative.

This chain connects TRBV4-2 to TRBJ2-7, with 7 nucleotides matching TRBD2. The junction had 8 bases not matched to a gene; V was cut back by 0 bases and J by 3 bases. CDR1 LGHNA and CDR2 YNFKEQ come from the germline V gene. The CDR3 extends over 16 amino acids. This CDR3 reads CASSQDLAETDYEQYF. The CDR3 DNA reads as TGTGCCAGCAGCCAAGACCTAGCGGAAACTGACTACGAGCAGTACTTC.

V is TRBV18 and J is TRBJ2-3; 7 bases align to TRBD1. This CDR3 is built from 16 residues. The V gene end was trimmed by 5 bases and the J gene end by 6 bases; junction bases not matched to a gene: 14. Germline loops: CDR1 KGHSH, CDR2 LQKENI. Written as DNA, the CDR3 is TGTGCCAGCTCATCCGAGTACAGGGGCGTCGAGGATACGCAGTATTTT. Translation: CASSSEYRGVEDTQYF. The full variable domain, rest sourced from reference TRBV18 and TRBJ2-3, is NAGVMQNPRHLVRRRGQEARLRCSPMKGHSHVYWYRQLPEEGLKFMVYLQKENIIDESGMPKERFSAEFPKEGPSILRIQQVVRGDSAAYFCASSSEYRGVEDTQYFGPGTRLTVL.

This chain uses TRBV5-1 with TRBJ1-2; D is unresolved. With 0 bases removed from V and 2 bases from J, the gap between germline ends came to 8 bases. Germline values: CDR1 SGHRS, CDR2 YFSETQ. CDR3 length equals 14 residues. This CDR3 reads CASSLATENYGYTF. CDR3 coding DNA: TGCGCCAGCAGCTTGGCCACAGAAAACTATGGCTACACCTTC.

The chain uses TRBV5-1 and TRBJ2-7; tentatively, D is TRBD1 (5 bases). V lost 0 bases, J lost 5 bases, and 15 bases lay in between. CDR1 is SGHRS, CDR2 YFSETQ, per germline. The CDR3 spans 15 residues. The CDR3 region is CASSLGQISSDEQYF. CDR3 DNA sequence: TGCGCCAGCAGCTTGGGACAGATTAGTTCGGACGAGCAGTACTTC.

The chain joins TRBV9 to TRBJ2-3; weak D call: TRBD1 (6 bases). The V gene lost 3 bases and the J gene lost 2 bases, with 16 bases spanning the gap. CDR1 and CDR2 (germline): SGDLS, YYNGEE. The CDR3 spans 16 residues. This CDR3 is CASSADSGSYTDTQYF. CDR3 in DNA: TGTGCCAGCAGCGCGGACAGTGGCTCTTACACAGATACGCAGTATTTT.

The rearrangement links TRBV19 to TRBJ1-3; D gene unclear. The length of the CDR3 is 10 residues. Germline loops: CDR1 LNHDA, CDR2 SQIVND (reference sequence). In DNA, the CDR3 is TGTGTCTCAGGTAGCGGCACCATATATTTT. It encodes CVSGSGTIYF.

V is TRBV5-6 and J is TRBJ1-2; 8 bases fit TRBD1. The length of the CDR3 is 13 residues. The ends lost 1 base at V and 5 bases at J; junction bases unmatched: 1. The germline gives CDR1 SGHDT, CDR2 YYEEEE. CDR3 residues: CASSLWTGYGYTF. In DNA form, the CDR3 reads TGTGCCAGCAGCTTGTGGACAGGGTATGGCTACACCTTC.

This chain links TRBV4-3 with TRBJ1-2; 7 nucleotides match TRBD1. The CDR3 is 13 amino acids. CDR1 LGHNA and CDR2 YSLEER come from the germline V gene. The V gene end was trimmed by 8 bases and the J gene end by 8 bases; junction bases not matched to a gene: 11. CDR3 bases: TGCGCCAGCGGGATGAACAGGGGTGGCGGCTACACCTTC. Translating it yields CASGMNRGGGYTF.

V usage is TRBV7-2 and J usage is TRBJ1-2, with 8 bases matching TRBD1. Trimming removed 5 bases from V and 8 bases from J; junction bases left unmatched: 7. Looked up from germline, CDR1 is SGHTA and CDR2 is FQGNSA. The CDR3 has 13 residues. The CDR3 sequence: CASSLRQGTGYTF. The CDR3 DNA reads TGTGCCAGCAGCCTTAGACAGGGGACAGGCTACACCTTC.